The clone carrying this T cell receptor (beta chain) was observed once. Original processing methods: For nucleated cells, counts were estimated from reference gene primer amplification. Sequenced by immunoSEQ multiplex PCR; TCRdb stores in-frame clones only, minus some. That table is the source of V, J and clone size, and D and trimming were worked out from the DNA. Of 120,000 to 150,000 clones in the sample, around nine tenths are singletons; the top ten hold around 8.6%. The germline V gene encodes CDR1 GTSNPN and CDR2 SVGIG (reference sequence). The CDR3 runs 14 residues. Trimming at V came to 1 base and at J to 5 bases, leaving 2 bases not matched to a gene. The source of the sample is a study of blood T cell repertoires in COVID-19. In the study overall: Samples representing acute and convalescent COVID-19 were sourced from the United States, Italy and Spain. The cDNA or gDNA used as material had been derived from T cells, B-cell-depleted T cells, or PBMCs.

Specimen: peripheral blood. The V and J genes are TRBV30 and TRBJ2-1, with TRBD2 matching over 10 bases. This TCR was recovered from a woman aged 45 to 65 with active or convalescent COVID-19. The CDR3 DNA reads TGTGCCTGGAGTGAACTAGCGGGGAACAATGAGCAGTTCTTC. Translated: CAWSELAGNNEQFF.